This passage covers 32 T cell receptor beta chains from one sample sequenced in a study of fetal regulatory T cell absence and autoimmunity. Method: immunoSEQ multiplex PCR; TCRdb's copy keeps in-frame clones and lacks some. Of 95,000 to 100,000 clones in the sample, approximately 79% were seen once. The specimen sequenced was pancreas tissue. The receptors were gathered from a male donor with IPEX syndrome.

The chain recombines TRBV12-5 with TRBJ1-1, with D perhaps TRBD1 (5 bases). Germline CDR1 LGHNT, CDR2 FRNRAP. The CDR3 totals 15 residues. V was trimmed by 1 base and J by 3 bases, leaving 12 bases between them. CDR3 DNA: TGTGCTAGTGGTTTGGACAGGATGGGATACACTGAAGCTTTCTTT. Translation gives CASGLDRMGYTEAFF.

The chain has TRBV4-3 and TRBJ1-5, with D perhaps matching TRBD1 (6 bases). The length of the CDR3 is 15 residues. The germline V gene has CDR1 LGHNA and CDR2 YSLEER. Trimming took 2 bases from V and 3 from J, leaving 11 bases between them. The CDR3 loop reads CASSQTGQYNQPQHF. CDR3 coding DNA: TGCGCCAGCAGCCAAACAGGACAGTACAATCAGCCCCAGCATTTT.

This chain connects TRBV7-9 to TRBJ2-5; 15 bases align to TRBD2. Germline V lookup: CDR1 SEHNR, CDR2 FQNEAQ (reference sequence). The V segment lost 6 bases and the J segment 4 bases; nucleotides outside the gene matches: 0. CDR3 length: 14 amino acids. The CDR3 nucleotides are TGTGCCAGCAGGGGACTAGCGGGGGGAGAGACCCAGTACTTC. Translated, it gives CASRGLAGGETQYF.

The rearrangement uses TRBV2 and TRBJ2-1; TRBD1 matches 9 bases. The CDR3 extends over 12 amino acids. Germline V gene lookup returns CDR1 SNHLY and CDR2 FYNNEI. J gave up 12 bases and V 8 bases, and 8 bases lay outside the gene matches. Written as DNA, the CDR3 is TGTGCCAGCGACGAGAAGGACAGGGGGCAGTTCTTC. Residues: CASDEKDRGQFF.

The chain joins TRBV27 to TRBJ1-5; TRBD1 is a possible D gene (6 bases). The CDR3 consists of 16 residues. Germline V lookup: CDR1 MNHEY, CDR2 SMNVEV (reference sequence). The V gene lost 4 bases and the J gene lost 6 bases, with 19 bases spanning the gap. The CDR3 reads CASSYFYQGSSQPQHF. The CDR3 DNA reads as TGTGCCAGCAGTTACTTCTACCAGGGGTCCAGTCAGCCCCAGCATTTT.

This clone was found once. The rearrangement links TRBV5-1 to TRBJ2-3, with D unclear. V was shortened by 3 bases and J by 0 bases, with 5 bases between the two germline ends. CDR3 length equals 13 residues. Germline V gives CDR1 SGHRS, CDR2 YFSETQ. CDR3 residues: CASSYWSTDTQYF. The CDR3 DNA sequence: TGCGCCAGCAGCTACTGGAGCACAGATACGCAGTATTTT.

CDR3: CASSFLLTPTDTQYF. CDR3 sequence (DNA): TGTGCCAGCAGCTTCCTACTTACACCCACAGATACGCAGTATTTT. This chain connects TRBV7-9 to TRBJ2-3; no reliable D call. From germline, CDR1 is SEHNR and CDR2 FQNEAQ (reference sequence). The V end was cut by 3 bases, the J end by 2 bases, with 12 bases between. The length of the CDR3 is 15 residues.

The J gene is TRBJ1-1, the V gene TRBV21-1; the D call in the table, TRBD1, was not verified against the DNA. TRBV21-1 is noted as a pseudogene. The CDR3 totals 10 residues. In DNA form, the CDR3 reads TGTGCCAGCCAGAACACTGAAGCTTTCTTT. This translates into CASQNTEAFF.

The chain links TRBV2 to TRBJ1-2; TRBD1 is a possible D gene (5 bases). In germline, CDR1 is SNHLY, CDR2 FYNNEI. The CDR3 is 14 residues long. Trimming cost V 2 bases and J 1 base, with 8 bases left between them. CDR3 residues: CASSETGDNYGYTF. DNA for the CDR3: TGTGCCAGCAGTGAAACAGGAGATAACTATGGCTACACCTTC.

The V gene is TRBV6-5, the J gene TRBJ2-7; D unresolved. Germline CDR1 and CDR2: MNHEY and SVGAGI. V shed 5 bases and J shed 0 bases, with 5 bases lying between them. The CDR3 loop spans 12 amino acids. CDR3 DNA sequence: TGTGCCAGCAGTGCCAGCTCCTACGAGCAGTACTTC. Translating gives CASSASSYEQYF.

This CDR3 reads CAWSSDGTEAFF. CDR3 bases: TGTGCCTGGAGTTCGGACGGCACTGAAGCTTTCTTT. The J gene is TRBJ1-1, the V gene TRBV30; D gene uncertain. The ends were cut back, 2 bases at V and 4 bases at J, with 8 bases in the middle. CDR1 is GTSNPN and CDR2 is SVGIG in the germline V gene (reference sequence). The CDR3 has 12 residues. The entire variable domain, with the rest obtained from reference TRBV30 and TRBJ1-1, is as follows: SQTIHQWPATLVQPVGSPLSLECTVEGTSNPNLYWYRQAAGRGLQLLFYSVGIGQISSEVPQNLSASRPQDRQFILSSKKLLLSDSGFYLCAWSSDGTEAFFGQGTRLTVV.

This sequence joins TRBV6-6 and TRBJ1-2; 7 nucleotides agree with TRBD1. Germline-derived CDR1 and CDR2 are MNHNY and SVGAGI (reference sequence). J was trimmed by 4 bases and V by 2 bases; bases with no gene match: 7. The CDR3 totals 15 residues. CDR3 region: CASSYGGQTPYGYTF. Written as DNA, the CDR3 is TGTGCCAGCAGTTACGGGGGACAGACCCCCTATGGCTACACCTTC.

The genes are TRBV9 and TRBJ2-3; the D is unclear. The germline V and J ends were trimmed by 0 bases and 5 bases, with 13 bases remaining between them. CDR3 length: 15 amino acids. Germline loops: CDR1 SGDLS, CDR2 YYNGEE. The CDR3 sequence is CASSVVELPGDTQYF. CDR3 DNA sequence: TGTGCCAGCAGCGTAGTGGAGCTCCCTGGAGATACGCAGTATTTT.

J is TRBJ2-2 and V is TRBV5-6; D unclear. The CDR3 covers 14 residues. CDR1 is SGHDT, CDR2 YYEEEE, per germline. The V and J ends lost 0 bases and 5 bases respectively, with 8 bases between them. The CDR3 DNA is TGTGCCAGCAGCTTGGACTACATAACCGGGGAGCTGTTTTTT. Protein product: CASSLDYITGELFF.

This sequence joins TRBV6-5 and TRBJ1-2; 7 bases fit TRBD1. Looked up from germline, CDR1 is MNHEY and CDR2 is SVGAGI. V lost 5 bases to trimming and J lost 3 bases; unmatched junction nucleotides: 6. The CDR3 length is 14 residues. The CDR3 DNA is TGTGCCAGCAGTCCGCCCGACAGGGACTATGGCTACACCTTC. Translated, it gives CASSPPDRDYGYTF.

V is TRBV7-9 and J is TRBJ1-2, with D perhaps TRBD1 (6 bases). The CDR3 extends over 11 amino acids. V lost 7 bases, J lost 7 bases, and 10 bases lay in between. The germline V gene encodes CDR1 SEHNR and CDR2 FQNEAQ (reference sequence). CDR3 DNA sequence: TGTGCCAGCATCAAGGGGGGTGGCTACACCTTC. Protein product: CASIKGGGYTF. The whole variable domain, remainder taken from reference TRBV7-9 and TRBJ1-2, is DTGVSQNPRHKITKRGQNVTFRCDPISEHNRLYWYRQTLGQGPEFLTYFQNEAQLEKSRLLSDRFSAERPKGSFSTLEIQRTEQGDSAMYLCASIKGGGYTFGSGTRLTVV.

This chain links TRBV29-1 with TRBJ2-2; no definite D call. V was shortened by 1 base and J by 6 bases, with 12 bases between the two germline ends. The CDR3 spans 14 residues. Germline V gene sequence: CDR1 SQVTM, CDR2 ANQGSEA. The CDR3 sequence is CSVEARSGAGELFF. In nucleotides, the CDR3 is TGCAGCGTTGAAGCCAGGTCGGGCGCCGGGGAGCTGTTTTTT.

The V gene is TRBV7-8, the J gene TRBJ2-7; TRBD1 or TRBD2 may be the D gene (5 bases each). Germline V gene lookup returns CDR1 SGHVS and CDR2 FQNEAQ. This CDR3 has 15 amino acids. Deletions cut 5 bases from V and 2 bases from J, with 16 bases between. The CDR3 sequence: CASSRRTGTAYEQYF. The CDR3 nucleotides are TGTGCCAGCAGCCGTCGGACCGGGACGGCCTACGAGCAGTACTTC.

The rearrangement links TRBV7-2 to TRBJ2-7; 10 nucleotides match TRBD2. Germline CDR1 SGHTA, CDR2 FQGNSA. The CDR3 totals 16 residues. J was trimmed by 3 bases and V by 3 bases; bases with no gene match: 8. As DNA, the CDR3 is TGTGCCAGCAGCTTGATGCGGACTAGCGGATTCTACGAGCAGTACTTC. Its protein product is CASSLMRTSGFYEQYF.

This clone appeared once. The J gene is TRBJ1-4, the V gene TRBV6-6; 8 bases match TRBD1. CDR3 length equals 14 residues. Per the germline V gene, CDR1 is MNHNY and CDR2 is SVGAGI (reference sequence). The V and J ends lost 6 bases and 7 bases, in that order; junction bases with no gene match: 7. As DNA, the CDR3 is TGTGCCAGCAGCTCGTTCAGGGGGCGTGAAAAACTGTTTTTT. This sequence encodes CASSSFRGREKLFF.

This clone was counted a few times. CDR3 DNA: TGCGCCAGCAGCTCCTGGACAGGGTCCTACGAGCAGTACTTC. It is translated as CASSSWTGSYEQYF. The chain carries TRBV5-1 and TRBJ2-7; 8 nucleotides align to TRBD1. The CDR3 runs 14 residues. Germline-derived CDR1 and CDR2 are SGHRS and YFSETQ. Losses at the gene ends were 3 bases for V and 1 base for J; bases not matched to a gene: 3. The entire variable domain, with the rest obtained from reference TRBV5-1 and TRBJ2-7, is as follows: KAGVTQTPRYLIKTRGQQVTLSCSPISGHRSVSWYQQTPGQGLQFLFEYFSETQRNKGNFPGRFSGRQFSNSRSEMNVSTLELGDSALYLCASSSWTGSYEQYFGPGTRLTVT.

The chain couples TRBV5-5 to TRBJ1-5; D gene uncertain. The V end lost 1 base, the J end lost 4 bases, and 15 bases lay between the germline ends. CDR3 length: 16 residues. CDR1 SGHKS and CDR2 YYEKEE come from the germline V gene (reference sequence). CDR3 bases: TGTGCCAGCAGCTTGCAAGGTCCCAGCCGAAATCAGCCCCAGCATTTT. Translation: CASSLQGPSRNQPQHF. Full variable domain (remainder filled in from reference TRBV5-5 and TRBJ1-5): DAGVTQSPTHLIKTRGQQVTLRCSPISGHKSVSWYQQVLGQGPQFIFQYYEKEERGRGNFPDRFSARQFPNYSSELNVNALLLGDSALYLCASSLQGPSRNQPQHFGDGTRLSIL.

This clone was counted a few times. The CDR3 reads CASSLGVTQYF. The CDR3 DNA follows: TGTGCCAGCAGCTTGGGAGTGACCCAGTACTTC. V is TRBV7-2 and J is TRBJ2-5, with D possibly being TRBD2 (5 bases). Germline V gene data show CDR1 as SGHTA and CDR2 as FQGNSA. This CDR3 is 11 amino acids long. Trimming took 3 bases from V and 7 from J, leaving 6 bases between them.

This sequence joins TRBV5-1 and TRBJ2-3, with 9 nucleotides matching TRBD2. The CDR3 extends over 14 amino acids. The germline CDR1 and CDR2 sequences are SGHRS and YFSETQ. Losses at the gene ends were 8 bases for V and 3 bases for J; bases not matched to a gene: 7. For the CDR3, the DNA is TGCGCCAGTCCGCGGGAGGGCCGGACAGATACGCAGTATTTT. Translating gives CASPREGRTDTQYF.

The genes are TRBV6-1 and TRBJ1-4; 9 bases are shared with TRBD1. With V trimmed by 8 bases and J by 8 bases, 6 bases remained unmatched. From germline, CDR1 is MNHNS and CDR2 SASEGT. The CDR3 runs to 13 residues. The CDR3 sequence: CASEDRGMEKLFF. The CDR3 DNA follows: TGTGCCAGCGAGGACAGGGGTATGGAAAAACTGTTTTTT.

This rearrangement joins TRBV4-1 to TRBJ2-2; possibly TRBD1 or TRBD2 for D (5 bases each). This CDR3 is built from 16 residues. Germline V gene data show CDR1 as MGHRA and CDR2 as YSYEKL. Trimming took 1 base from V and 7 from J, leaving 16 bases between them. Here the CDR3 reads CASSQGPGREHGELFF. In nucleotides, the CDR3 is TGCGCCAGCAGCCAAGGCCCAGGCAGGGAGCACGGGGAGCTGTTTTTT.

This clone has only a few counts. The genes are TRBV5-1 and TRBJ1-2, with D possibly matching TRBD1 (5 bases). The V gene's germline CDR1 is SGHRS and CDR2 YFSETQ. V shed 3 bases and J shed 8 bases, with 11 bases lying between them. The CDR3 length is 12 residues. CDR3 loop: CASSYLRDGYTF. CDR3 nucleotide sequence: TGCGCCAGCAGCTACCTCAGGGACGGCTACACCTTC.

The V call is TRBV5-1, the J call TRBJ2-3, with 14 bases that match TRBD2. The junction had 3 bases not matched to a gene; V was cut back by 0 bases and J by 6 bases. This CDR3 has 16 amino acids. Germline-derived CDR1 and CDR2 are SGHRS and YFSETQ. CDR3: CASSLGLAGGMDTQYF. The CDR3 DNA sequence: TGCGCCAGCAGCTTGGGACTAGCGGGGGGGATGGATACGCAGTATTTT.

The rearrangement links TRBV4-2 to TRBJ1-1; maybe TRBD1 (5 bases). CDR3 length equals 13 residues. CDR1 and CDR2 (germline): LGHNA, YNFKEQ. The V and J ends lost 0 bases and 3 bases respectively, with 5 bases between them. Here the CDR3 reads CASSQDRDTEAFF. DNA of the CDR3: TGTGCCAGCAGCCAAGACAGGGACACTGAAGCTTTCTTT.

The chain employs TRBV19 and TRBJ2-3, with 8 bases aligning to TRBD1. The CDR3 has 15 residues. Losses at the gene ends were 7 bases for V and 1 base for J; bases not matched to a gene: 7. Germline CDR1 reads LNHDA; CDR2 reads SQIVND (reference sequence). The chain's CDR3 is CASKRAGGRTDTQYF. Written as DNA, the CDR3 is TGTGCCAGTAAGAGGGCAGGGGGCCGCACAGATACGCAGTATTTT.

The genes are TRBV6-5 and TRBJ2-3, with D hard to call. From germline, CDR1 is MNHEY and CDR2 SVGAGI. V lost 6 bases to trimming and J lost 6 bases, with 7 bases between them. This CDR3 has 11 residues. The chain's CDR3 is CASSSRDTQYF. The DNA for the CDR3 is TGTGCCAGCAGCTCCCGCGATACGCAGTATTTT.

The chain employs TRBV10-3 and TRBJ2-2; TRBD2 aligns across 12 bases. This CDR3 comprises 16 residues. V trimming: 6 bases; J trimming: 5 bases; junction bases outside the gene matches: 7. Germline V gene sequence: CDR1 ENHRY, CDR2 SYGVKD. The CDR3: CAIRPLAGGSTGELFF. CDR3 in DNA: TGTGCCATCAGGCCACTAGCGGGAGGCTCGACCGGGGAGCTGTTTTTT.